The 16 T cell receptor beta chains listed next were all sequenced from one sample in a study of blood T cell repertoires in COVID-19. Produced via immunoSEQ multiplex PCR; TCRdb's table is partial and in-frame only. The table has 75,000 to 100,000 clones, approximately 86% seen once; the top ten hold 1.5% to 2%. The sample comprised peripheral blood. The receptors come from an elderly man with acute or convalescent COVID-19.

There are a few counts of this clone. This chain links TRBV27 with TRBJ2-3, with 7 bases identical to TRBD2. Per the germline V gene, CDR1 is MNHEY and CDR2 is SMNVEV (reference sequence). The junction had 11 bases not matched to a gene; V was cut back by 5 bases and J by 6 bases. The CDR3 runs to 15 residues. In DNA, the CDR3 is TGTGCCAGCAGTAGGGCGGGACTACCCGGGGATACGCAGTATTTT. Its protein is CASSRAGLPGDTQYF.

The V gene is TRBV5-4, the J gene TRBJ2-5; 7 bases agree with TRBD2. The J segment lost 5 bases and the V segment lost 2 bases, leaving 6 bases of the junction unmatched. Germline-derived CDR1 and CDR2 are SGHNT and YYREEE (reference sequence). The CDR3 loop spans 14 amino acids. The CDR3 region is CASSFRGGGETQYF. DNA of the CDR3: TGTGCCAGCAGCTTCCGCGGGGGAGGGGAGACCCAGTACTTC.

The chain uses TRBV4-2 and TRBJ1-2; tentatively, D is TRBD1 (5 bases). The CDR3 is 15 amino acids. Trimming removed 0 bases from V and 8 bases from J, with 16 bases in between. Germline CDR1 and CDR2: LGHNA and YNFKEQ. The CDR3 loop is CASSQDGRASYGYTF. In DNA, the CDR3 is TGTGCCAGCAGCCAAGACGGCAGGGCCTCATACGGCTACACCTTC.

The CDR3 DNA reads as TGTGCCAGCAGCTTAGTAGCCTCTGGGGCCAACGTCCTGACTTTC. Its protein product is CASSLVASGANVLTF. The chain has TRBV7-2 and TRBJ2-6, with D unclear. The V and J ends lost 1 base and 0 bases respectively, with 4 bases between them. The V gene's germline CDR1 is SGHTA and CDR2 FQGNSA. The CDR3 is 15 amino acids.

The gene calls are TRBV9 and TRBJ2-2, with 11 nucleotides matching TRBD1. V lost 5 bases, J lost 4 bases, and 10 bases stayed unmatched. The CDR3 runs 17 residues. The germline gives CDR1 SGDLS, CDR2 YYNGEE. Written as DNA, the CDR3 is TGTGCCAGCAGTCCGCGCCCGGGACAGGGGGGCACCGGGGAGCTGTTTTTT. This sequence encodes CASSPRPGQGGTGELFF.

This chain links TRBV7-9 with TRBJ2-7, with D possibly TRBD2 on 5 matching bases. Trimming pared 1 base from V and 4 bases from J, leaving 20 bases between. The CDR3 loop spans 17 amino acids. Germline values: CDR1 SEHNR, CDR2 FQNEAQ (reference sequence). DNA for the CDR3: TGTGCCAGCAGCTTAGACGCAGGACGGTTCAGCGGTTACGAGCAGTACTTC. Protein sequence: CASSLDAGRFSGYEQYF.

CDR3 sequence reads: CASSDRGHEKLFF. The CDR3 bases are TGTGCCAGCAGTGACAGGGGGCATGAAAAACTGTTTTTT. The J gene is TRBJ1-4, the V gene TRBV6-2 or TRBV6-3, with 10 bases identical to TRBD1. This CDR3 contains 13 residues. With V trimmed by 5 bases and J by 6 bases, 0 bases remained unmatched. Per germline, CDR1 MNHEY and CDR2 SVGEGT.

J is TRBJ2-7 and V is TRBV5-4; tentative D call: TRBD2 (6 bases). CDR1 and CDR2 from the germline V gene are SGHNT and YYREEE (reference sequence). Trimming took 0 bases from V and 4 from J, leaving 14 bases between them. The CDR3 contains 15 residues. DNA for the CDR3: TGTGCCAGCAGCTTGGGGGGCGGGGTGGAGTACGAGCAGTACTTC. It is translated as CASSLGGGVEYEQYF.

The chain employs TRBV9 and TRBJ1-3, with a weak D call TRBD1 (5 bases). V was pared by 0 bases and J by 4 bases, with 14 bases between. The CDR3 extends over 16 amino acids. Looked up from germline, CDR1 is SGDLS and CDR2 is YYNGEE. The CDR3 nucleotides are TGTGCCAGCAGCGTAGAGTTGGGGCTAGGAGGAAACACCATATATTTT. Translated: CASSVELGLGGNTIYF.

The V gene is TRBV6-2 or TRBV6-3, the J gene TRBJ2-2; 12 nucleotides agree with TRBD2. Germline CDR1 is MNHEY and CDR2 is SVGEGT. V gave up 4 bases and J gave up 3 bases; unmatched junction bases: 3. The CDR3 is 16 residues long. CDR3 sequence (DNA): TGTGCCAGCAGTTCACTAGCGGGAGGAGACACCGGGGAGCTGTTTTTT. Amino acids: CASSSLAGGDTGELFF.

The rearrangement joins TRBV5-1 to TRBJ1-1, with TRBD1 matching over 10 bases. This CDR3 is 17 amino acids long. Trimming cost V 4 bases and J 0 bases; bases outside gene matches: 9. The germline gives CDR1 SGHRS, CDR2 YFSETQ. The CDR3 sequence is CASSAGTGELMNTEAFF. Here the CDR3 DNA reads TGCGCCAGCAGCGCCGGGACAGGGGAACTCATGAACACTGAAGCTTTCTTT. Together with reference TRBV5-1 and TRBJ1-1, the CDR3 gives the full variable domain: KAGVTQTPRYLIKTRGQQVTLSCSPISGHRSVSWYQQTPGQGLQFLFEYFSETQRNKGNFPGRFSGRQFSNSRSEMNVSTLELGDSALYLCASSAGTGELMNTEAFFGQGTRLTVV.

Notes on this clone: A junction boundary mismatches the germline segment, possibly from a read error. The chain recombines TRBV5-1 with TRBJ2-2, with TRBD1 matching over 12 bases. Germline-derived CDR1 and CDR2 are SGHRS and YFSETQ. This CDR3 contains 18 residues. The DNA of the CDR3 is TGCGCCAGCAGCTTAGCTCCGGGACAGGGGGCGAAAACCGGGGAGCTGTTTTTT. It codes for CASSLAPGQGAKTGELFF.

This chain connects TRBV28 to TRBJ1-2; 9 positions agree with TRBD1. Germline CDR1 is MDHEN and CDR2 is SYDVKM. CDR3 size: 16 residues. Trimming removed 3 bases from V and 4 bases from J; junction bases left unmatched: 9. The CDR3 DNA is TGTGCCAGCAGTTTGACGACAGGGGGAGAGATCTATGGCTACACCTTC. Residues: CASSLTTGGEIYGYTF.

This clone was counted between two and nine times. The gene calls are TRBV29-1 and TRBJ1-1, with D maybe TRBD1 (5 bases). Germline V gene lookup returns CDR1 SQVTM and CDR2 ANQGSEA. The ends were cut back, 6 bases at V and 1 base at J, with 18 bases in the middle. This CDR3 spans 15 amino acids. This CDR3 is CSVVDGGGANTEAFF. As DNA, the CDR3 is TGCAGCGTCGTCGATGGGGGGGGTGCGAACACTGAAGCTTTCTTT.

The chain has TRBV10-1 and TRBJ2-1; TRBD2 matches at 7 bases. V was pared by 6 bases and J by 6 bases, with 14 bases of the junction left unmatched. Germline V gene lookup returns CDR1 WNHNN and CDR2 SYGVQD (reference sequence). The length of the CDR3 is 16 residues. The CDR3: CASRVRTRNTGNEQFF. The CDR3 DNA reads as TGCGCCAGCAGGGTTAGGACTAGGAACACAGGCAATGAGCAGTTCTTC.

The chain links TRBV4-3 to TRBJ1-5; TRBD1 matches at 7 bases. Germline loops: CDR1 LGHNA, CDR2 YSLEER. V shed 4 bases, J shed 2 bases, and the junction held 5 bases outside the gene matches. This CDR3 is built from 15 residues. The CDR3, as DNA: TGCGCCAGCAGCCGAGACAGGGTTGGCAATCAGCCCCAGCATTTT. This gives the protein CASSRDRVGNQPQHF.